The next 5 T cell receptor beta chains were all read from a single sample in a study of yellow fever vaccine responses in identical twins. TCRdb reprocessed the RT-PCR reads via MiXCR and lists one record per CDR3 protein. The sample shows about 2,300 distinct CDR3 sequences, 8.7% of them seen only once. Sequenced here: T cells from blood (PBMCs), unsorted or a sorted subset (not recorded which), sampled 2 years after vaccination. The receptors stem from a woman aged 18-29 years who received the yellow fever vaccine.

V usage is TRBV15 and J usage is TRBJ1-4; D is perhaps TRBD1 (6 bases). The CDR3 sequence is 16 residues long. Germline V lookup: CDR1 LNHNV, CDR2 YYDKDF (reference sequence). V shed 1 base and J shed 8 bases, with 17 bases lying between them. The CDR3 loop reads CATSRGGGRGAEKLFF. The CDR3, as DNA: TGTGCCACCAGCAGAGGAGGTGGCAGGGGAGCCGAAAAACTGTTTTTT.

In this sample, this clonotype is medium-sized. CDR3 DNA: TGCGCCAGCAGTGTTATTAGCGGGAGGGTTGATGAGCAGTTCTTC. Its translation: CASSVISGRVDEQFF. The chain uses TRBV10-2 and TRBJ2-1, with 11 bases identical to TRBD2. This CDR3 is built from 15 residues. Germline-derived CDR1 and CDR2 are WSHSY and SAAADI. The J segment lost 8 bases and the V segment lost 4 bases, leaving 7 bases of the junction unmatched.

The chain combines TRBV6-1 with TRBJ2-2; possibly TRBD1 for D (5 bases). Germline values: CDR1 MNHNS, CDR2 SASEGT. The CDR3 has 14 residues. Trimming took off 6 bases at V and 5 bases at J, with 13 bases between the two ends. CDR3 region: CASSRYPGTGELFF. The CDR3 nucleotides read TGTGCCAGCAGCCGCTACCCAGGGACCGGGGAGCTGTTTTTT.

The V call is TRBV10-3, the J call TRBJ2-5; D is ambiguous. V was cut by 9 bases and J by 2 bases, with 10 bases left in between. The CDR3 has 12 amino acids. Germline CDR1 and CDR2: ENHRY and SYGVKD. CDR3 loop: CAMSTEQETQYF. In DNA form, the CDR3 reads TGTGCCATGAGCACAGAACAAGAGACCCAGTACTTC.

This clonotype has more than one count but fewer than ten. The chain recombines TRBV10-3 with TRBJ2-7; no reliable D call. Germline-derived CDR1 and CDR2 are ENHRY and SYGVKD. This CDR3 has 14 amino acids. V dropped 0 bases and J dropped 6 bases, with 12 bases sitting between them. CDR3 sequence reads: CAISESSAGGEQYF. As DNA, the CDR3 is TGTGCCATCAGTGAGTCGAGTGCAGGTGGCGAGCAGTACTTC.